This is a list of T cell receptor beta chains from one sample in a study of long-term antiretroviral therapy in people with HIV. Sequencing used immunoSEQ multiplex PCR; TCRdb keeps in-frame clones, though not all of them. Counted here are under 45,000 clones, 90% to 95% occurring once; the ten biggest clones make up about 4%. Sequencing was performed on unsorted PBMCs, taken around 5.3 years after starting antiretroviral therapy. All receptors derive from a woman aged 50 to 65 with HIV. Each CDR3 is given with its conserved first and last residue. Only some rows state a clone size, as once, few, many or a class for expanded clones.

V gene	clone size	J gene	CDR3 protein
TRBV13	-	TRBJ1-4	CASRTRDRRGQTNEKLFF
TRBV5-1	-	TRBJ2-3	CASSSIAGGVDTQYF
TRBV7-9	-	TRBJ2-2	CASSLAGGSNTGELFF
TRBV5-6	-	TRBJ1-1	CASSLRRIDMNTEAFF
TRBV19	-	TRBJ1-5	CASSIDVGQGAREPQHF
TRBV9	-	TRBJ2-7	CASSPTASYEQYF
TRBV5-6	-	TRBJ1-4	CASSSPSHMEKLFF
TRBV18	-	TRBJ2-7	CASSPPFGEPKQYF
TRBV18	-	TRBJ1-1	CASSPTDRPYTEAFF
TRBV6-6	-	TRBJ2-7	CASKEVPILYEQYF
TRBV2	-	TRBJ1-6	CASSEQGGRSPLHF
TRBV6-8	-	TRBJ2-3	CAGSGGVSTDTQYF
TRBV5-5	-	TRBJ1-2	CASSLGGSYGYTF
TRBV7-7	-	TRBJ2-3	CASSPGGSDTQYF
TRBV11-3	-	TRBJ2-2	CASSSNLSKLAGDYTGELFF
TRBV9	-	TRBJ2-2	CASSRGLTNTGELFF
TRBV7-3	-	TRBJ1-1	CASSLNVHSRAFF
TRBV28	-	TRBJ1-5	CASSGAEGGGYSNQPQHF
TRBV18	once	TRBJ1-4	CASSPKFGGYDEKLFF
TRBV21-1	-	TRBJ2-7	CASLYRGDYEQYF
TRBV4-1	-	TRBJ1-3	CASSSGLNGNTIYF
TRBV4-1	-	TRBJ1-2	CASSQNPSTGDYGYTF
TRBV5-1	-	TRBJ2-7	CASRTLTGLGSYEQYF
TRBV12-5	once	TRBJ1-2	CASDHAGTPNYGYTF
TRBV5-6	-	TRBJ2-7	CASSSHSYEQYF
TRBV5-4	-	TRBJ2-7	CASSLEGASYEQYF
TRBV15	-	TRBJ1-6	CATSREGRDSPLHF
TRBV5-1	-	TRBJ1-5	CASSLDERQPQHF
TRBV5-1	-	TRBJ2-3	CASSLDMSASTDTQYF
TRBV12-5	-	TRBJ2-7	CASGQFSGGKYEQYF
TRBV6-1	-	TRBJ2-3	CASSGGGLITDTQYF
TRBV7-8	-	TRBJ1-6	CASSLGVRSYNSPLHF